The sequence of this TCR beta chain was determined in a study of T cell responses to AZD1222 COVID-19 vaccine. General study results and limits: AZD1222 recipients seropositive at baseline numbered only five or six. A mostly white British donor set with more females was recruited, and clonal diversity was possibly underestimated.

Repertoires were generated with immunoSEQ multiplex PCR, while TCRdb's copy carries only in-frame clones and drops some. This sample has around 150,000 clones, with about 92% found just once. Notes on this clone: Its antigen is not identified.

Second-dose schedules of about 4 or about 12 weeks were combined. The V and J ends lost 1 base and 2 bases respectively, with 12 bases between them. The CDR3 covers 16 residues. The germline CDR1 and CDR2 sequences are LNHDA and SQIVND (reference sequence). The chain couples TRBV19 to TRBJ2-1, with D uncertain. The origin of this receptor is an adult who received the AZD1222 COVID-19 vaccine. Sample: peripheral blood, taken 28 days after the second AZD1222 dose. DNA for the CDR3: TGTGCCAGTAGTATAGTGTGGGCCGGTGCCTACAATGAGCAGTTCTTC. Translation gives CASSIVWAGAYNEQFF.